This T cell receptor beta chain came from a study of identical twins. Study-level points and caveats: Model-predicted out-of-frame TCR alpha sharing fell below observed values in monozygotic twins.

TCRdb fed the 5' RACE reads into MiXCR, producing one record per CDR3 protein. The repertoire consists of roughly 350,000 distinct CDR3 sequences, with more than 9% occurring once and the leading ten covering 7.2%. Details on this clonotype: Its antigen remains unknown.

V was trimmed by 4 bases and J by 1 base, leaving 14 bases between them. The CDR3 contains 16 residues. Per the germline V gene, CDR1 is SEHNR and CDR2 is FQNEAQ (reference sequence). This same sample was also part of a study on yellow fever vaccine responses in identical twins.

This clonotype was obtained from a woman between 18 and 29 years old in good health. Sequencing input: CD8+ T cells sorted from blood. The chain has TRBV7-9 and TRBJ2-1; maybe TRBD2 (6 bases). The CDR3 is CASSSGELGSYNEQFF. The CDR3 nucleotides are TGTGCCAGCAGCTCGGGGGAGCTGGGATCCTACAATGAGCAGTTCTTC.